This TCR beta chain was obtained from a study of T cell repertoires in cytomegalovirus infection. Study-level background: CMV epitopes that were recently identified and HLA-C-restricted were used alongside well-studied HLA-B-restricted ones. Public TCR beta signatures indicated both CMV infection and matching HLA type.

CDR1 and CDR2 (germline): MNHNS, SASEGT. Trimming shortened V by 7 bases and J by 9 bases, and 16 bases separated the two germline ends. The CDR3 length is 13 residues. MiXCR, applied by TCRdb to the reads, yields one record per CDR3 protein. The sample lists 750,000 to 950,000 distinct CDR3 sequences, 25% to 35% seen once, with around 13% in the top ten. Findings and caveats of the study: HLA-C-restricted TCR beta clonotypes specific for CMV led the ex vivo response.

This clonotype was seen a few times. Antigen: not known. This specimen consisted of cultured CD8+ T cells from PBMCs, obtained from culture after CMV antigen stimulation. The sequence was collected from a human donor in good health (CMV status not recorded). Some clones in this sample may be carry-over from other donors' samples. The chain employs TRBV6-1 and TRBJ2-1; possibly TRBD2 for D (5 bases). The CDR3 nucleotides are TGTGCCAGCACTACTCAGAGGGTTACTGAGCAGTTCTTC. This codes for CASTTQRVTEQFF.